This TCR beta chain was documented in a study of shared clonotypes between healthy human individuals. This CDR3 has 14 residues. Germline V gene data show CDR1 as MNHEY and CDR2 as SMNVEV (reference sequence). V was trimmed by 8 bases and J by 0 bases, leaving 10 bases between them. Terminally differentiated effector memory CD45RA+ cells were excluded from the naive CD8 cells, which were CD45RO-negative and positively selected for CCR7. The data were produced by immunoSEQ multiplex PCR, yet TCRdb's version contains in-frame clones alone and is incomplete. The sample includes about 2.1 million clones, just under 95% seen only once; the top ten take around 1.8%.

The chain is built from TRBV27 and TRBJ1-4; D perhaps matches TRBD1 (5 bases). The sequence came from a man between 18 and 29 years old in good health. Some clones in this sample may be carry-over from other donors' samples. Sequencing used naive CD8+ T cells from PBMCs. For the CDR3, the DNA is TGTGCCAGCGGACCGGGACCAACTAATGAAAAACTGTTTTTT. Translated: CASGPGPTNEKLFF.